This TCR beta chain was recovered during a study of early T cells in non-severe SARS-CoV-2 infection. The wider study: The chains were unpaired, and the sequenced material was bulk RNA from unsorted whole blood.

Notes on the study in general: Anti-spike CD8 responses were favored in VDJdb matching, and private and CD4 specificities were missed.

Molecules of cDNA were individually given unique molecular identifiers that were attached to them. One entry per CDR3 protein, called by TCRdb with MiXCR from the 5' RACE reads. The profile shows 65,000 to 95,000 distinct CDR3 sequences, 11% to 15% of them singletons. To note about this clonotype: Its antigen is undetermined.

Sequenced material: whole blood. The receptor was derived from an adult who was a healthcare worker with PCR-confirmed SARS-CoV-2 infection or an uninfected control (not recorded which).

The CDR3: CAISERGDGNEQYF. The CDR3 coding sequence is TGTGCCATCAGTGAGAGGGGGGACGGTAACGAGCAGTACTTC. This chain links TRBV10-3 with TRBJ2-7; D possibly uses TRBD1 or TRBD2 (6 bases each). The CDR3 has 14 residues. Trimming removed 2 bases from V and 5 bases from J, with 13 bases in between. CDR1 is ENHRY and CDR2 is SYGVKD in the germline V gene.